This T cell receptor (beta chain) was sequenced in a study of shared clonotypes between healthy human individuals. Looking at the study overall: Three CD4 naive, three CD4 memory, two CD8 naive and one CD8 memory plate were used per donor. Study outcomes and limitations: Depth was large, yet rarefaction showed that sorted-subset sequencing was incomplete.

Every contributor of samples was a Caucasian grown-up residing in Nashville, Tennessee. CD4+ cells yielded CD45RA+ naive and CD45RA-negative memory subsets. Profiled with immunoSEQ multiplex PCR; TCRdb holds only in-frame clones, not every one. This table holds more than 850,000 clones, around 78% found once. About this clone: Its antigen is unknown. The sample contains more than one DNA sequence encoding this CDR3.

Sequencing input: memory CD4+ T cells from PBMCs. Subset noted: CD45RA-negative fraction. The receptor comes from a man younger than 35 in good health. Some clones in this sample may be carry-over from other donors' samples.

CDR3 loop: CASSLSQGFQPQHF. CDR3 DNA sequence: TGTGCCAGCAGTTTATCGCAGGGGTTCCAGCCCCAGCATTTT. The genes are TRBV27 and TRBJ1-5; TRBD1 is a possible D gene (6 bases). V was trimmed by 0 bases and J by 7 bases, leaving 10 bases between them. The CDR3 consists of 14 residues. Per the germline V gene, CDR1 is MNHEY and CDR2 is SMNVEV (reference sequence).